This T cell receptor beta chain is drawn from a study of CD8 T cells in ankylosing spondylitis. Findings and limits, study-wide: In reactive arthritis synovial fluid and blood, some motif variants had been reported before. Fewer than ten highly homologous variants made up a TCR beta motif that seemed to typify ankylosing spondylitis blood.

The CDR3 has 14 amino acids. Trimming shortened V by 4 bases and J by 2 bases, and 10 bases separated the two germline ends. In this sample, this clonotype turned up a few times. Its antigen remains unknown. By quantitative 5'-RACE with molecular barcodes, the TCR beta libraries were made. One entry per CDR3 protein results from TCRdb running MiXCR on the 5' RACE reads. Of 75,000 to 95,000 distinct CDR3 sequences in the sample, roughly 9% were seen once. The V and J genes are TRBV12-3 or TRBV12-4 and TRBJ2-3; maybe TRBD2 (5 bases). Sequencing was done on a sample of blood, either unsorted or a sorted T cell fraction (not recorded which). The clonotype was recovered from a male donor with ankylosing spondylitis. The CDR3 protein is CASSSRGLTDTQYF. The CDR3 DNA is TGTGCCAGCAGTTCTCGTGGACTCACAGATACGCAGTATTTT.